This T cell receptor beta chain was sequenced during a study of vaccination effects on CD4 cells after COVID-19. Subsequent to a culture period of approximately 11 days, CD4+ T cells were isolated. This person caught SARS-CoV-2 sometime from March to December 2020, and PCR testing confirmed the infection. All participants had two doses of either the BNT162b2 or mRNA-1273 vaccine. A note on this clone: Its antigen remains unidentified.

CDR1 and CDR2 from the germline V gene are SNHLY and FYNNEI. The CDR3 spans 13 residues. V shed 2 bases, J shed 9 bases, and the junction held 3 bases outside the gene matches. Assay: immunoSEQ multiplex PCR; the TCRdb copy retains only in-frame clones and omits some. The sample includes 45,000 to 55,000 clones, 74% of them seen just once. The receptor's source is a human donor who had a prior SARS-CoV-2 infection. The specimen comprised CD4+ T cells from PBMCs cultured without peptide, sampled after COVID-19 vaccination. The chain carries TRBV2 and TRBJ2-1, with 8 positions matching TRBD2. The CDR3 nucleotides are TGTGCCAGCAGTGAACGGGAGGGGAGTGAGCAGTTCTTC. This sequence encodes CASSEREGSEQFF.